The 32 T cell receptor beta chains in this list originate from one sample, sequenced in a study of shared clonotypes between healthy human individuals. Sequencing was performed with immunoSEQ multiplex PCR; in TCRdb, only in-frame clones are kept and a portion is missing. The table shows roughly 110,000 clones, with approximately 70% occurring only once. The source material was memory CD8+ T cells sorted from blood. The subset: CD45RO+ cells pooled with CCR7-negative TemRA cells. These receptors were collected from a woman younger than 45 in good health.

V usage is TRBV27 and J usage is TRBJ2-7; D is undetermined. CDR1 and CDR2 (germline): MNHEY, SMNVEV (reference sequence). The CDR3 runs to 15 residues. V was cut by 3 bases and J by 3 bases, with 15 bases left in between. CDR3 protein: CASSFVADPLYEQYF. The CDR3 DNA reads as TGTGCCAGCAGTTTCGTTGCAGACCCTCTCTACGAGCAGTACTTC.

The rearrangement uses TRBV6-1 and TRBJ2-3; 9 bases agree with TRBD1. From germline, CDR1 is MNHNS and CDR2 SASEGT. Trimming cost V 0 bases and J 6 bases; bases outside gene matches: 4. The CDR3 length is 15 residues. The CDR3 DNA follows: TGTGCCAGCAGTGAAGCTGAAACAGGGGGCGATACGCAGTATTTT. Amino acids: CASSEAETGGDTQYF.

This chain links TRBV6-5 with TRBJ1-5; 8 nucleotides agree with TRBD1. The length of the CDR3 is 14 residues. V lost 6 bases, J lost 6 bases, and 7 bases stayed unmatched. The germline V gene encodes CDR1 MNHEY and CDR2 SVGAGI. In DNA, the CDR3 is TGTGCCAGCAGCTCCGGACAGGGTGTTCAGCCCCAGCATTTT. Its translation is CASSSGQGVQPQHF.

In its sample, this clone was seen a few times. V usage is TRBV30 and J usage is TRBJ1-2, with D unclear. This CDR3 is 12 amino acids long. The V and J ends lost 1 base and 2 bases respectively, with 5 bases between them. Germline V gives CDR1 GTSNPN, CDR2 SVGIG (reference sequence). CDR3 coding DNA: TGTGCCTGGAGTGGGGTGAACTATGGCTACACCTTC. Protein product: CAWSGVNYGYTF.

The gene calls are TRBV2 and TRBJ2-7; possibly TRBD1 or TRBD2 for D (6 bases each). The germline CDR1 and CDR2 sequences are SNHLY and FYNNEI. Trimming removed 3 bases from V and 3 bases from J, with 15 bases in between. CDR3 size: 15 residues. The CDR3 DNA reads as TGTGCCAGCAGTGAGGGGGGCATTTCAATCTACGAGCAGTACTTC. This translates into CASSEGGISIYEQYF. Full variable domain (remainder filled in from reference TRBV2 and TRBJ2-7): EPEVTQTPSHQVTQMGQEVILRCVPISNHLYFYWYRQILGQKVEFLVSFYNNEISEKSEIFDDQFSVERPDGSNFTLKIRSTKLEDSAMYFCASSEGGISIYEQYFGPGTRLTVT.

The chain carries TRBV6-4 and TRBJ1-6, with 9 bases identical to TRBD1. Per germline, CDR1 MRHNA and CDR2 SNTAGT. With 3 bases clipped from V and 10 bases from J, the junction kept 10 bases outside the gene matches. The length of the CDR3 is 16 residues. In DNA form, the CDR3 reads TGTGCCAGCAGTGAAGAAGGGACAGGGTCAGGCTCACCCCTCCACTTT. It is translated as CASSEEGTGSGSPLHF.

The V and J genes are TRBV28 and TRBJ2-7; 8 bases align to TRBD2. This CDR3 is 14 amino acids long. Per the germline V gene, CDR1 is MDHEN and CDR2 is SYDVKM. The J segment lost 6 bases and the V segment lost 3 bases, leaving 7 bases of the junction unmatched. CDR3 coding DNA: TGTGCCAGCAGTTTCAGCGGGGGAACGGGCGAGCAGTACTTC. Translating it yields CASSFSGGTGEQYF.

V and J are TRBV7-8 and TRBJ1-1; D is uncertain. CDR3 length: 14 amino acids. Trimming removed 0 bases from V and 4 bases from J, with 9 bases in between. CDR1 and CDR2 from the germline V gene are SGHVS and FQNEAQ. The CDR3 sequence is CASSLALGSTEAFF. The CDR3, as DNA: TGTGCCAGCAGCTTAGCTCTGGGGTCCACTGAAGCTTTCTTT.

This sequence joins TRBV4-1 and TRBJ1-2, with D perhaps matching TRBD1 (6 bases). Trimming removed 1 base from V and 8 bases from J, with 14 bases in between. This CDR3 has 14 amino acids. Germline V gene lookup returns CDR1 MGHRA and CDR2 YSYEKL. CDR3 amino acids: CASSQVGGVTGYTF. The CDR3 DNA reads TGCGCCAGCAGCCAAGTAGGGGGAGTAACGGGCTACACCTTC.

The rearrangement joins TRBV6-1 to TRBJ2-6, with D possibly TRBD1 on 6 matching bases. From germline, CDR1 is MNHNS and CDR2 SASEGT. V was trimmed by 2 bases and J by 3 bases, leaving 8 bases between them. This CDR3 spans 15 amino acids. The CDR3 nucleotides are TGTGCCAGCAGTGAATTACAGGGTGGGGCCAACGTCCTGACTTTC. Translated, it gives CASSELQGGANVLTF.

This clone was counted between two and nine times. The rearrangement uses TRBV13 and TRBJ2-2; 12 bases are shared with TRBD2. This CDR3 has 16 residues. The germline V gene encodes CDR1 PRHDT and CDR2 FYEKMQ (reference sequence). V lost 5 bases and J lost 5; bases outside the gene matches: 6. The CDR3 DNA reads as TGTGCCAGCAGCCCTAGCGGGAGGGCCTATACCGGGGAGCTGTTTTTT. It encodes CASSPSGRAYTGELFF.

The rearrangement uses TRBV6-6 and TRBJ2-3; D gene uncertain. The germline V gene encodes CDR1 MNHNY and CDR2 SVGAGI (reference sequence). This CDR3 has 13 amino acids. V gave up 5 bases and J gave up 2 bases, with 8 bases separating them. CDR3 DNA: TGTGCCAGCAGTCCCCCGTCCACAGATACGCAGTATTTT. This sequence encodes CASSPPSTDTQYF.

This clone was detected only a few times. Additional DNA sequences in this sample encode the identical CDR3. J is TRBJ1-5 and V is TRBV28, with a tentative D call TRBD1 (5 bases). CDR3 size: 15 residues. The germline gives CDR1 MDHEN, CDR2 SYDVKM. V was clipped by 4 bases and J by 0 bases, with 10 bases between them. As DNA, the CDR3 is TGTGCCAGCAGTTCGACGGGGGGTAGCAATCAGCCCCAGCATTTT. Translation gives CASSSTGGSNQPQHF.

This clone was counted only a few times. This chain connects TRBV4-1 to TRBJ2-5; D call uncertain. The CDR3 length is 14 residues. V lost 1 base and J lost 5, with 11 bases in between. The germline V gene encodes CDR1 MGHRA and CDR2 YSYEKL. The CDR3 reads CASSQAVARETQYF. The DNA for the CDR3 is TGCGCCAGCAGCCAAGCGGTGGCCAGGGAGACCCAGTACTTC.

The gene calls are TRBV19 and TRBJ2-3; TRBD1 is a possible D gene (6 bases). The V gene's germline CDR1 is LNHDA and CDR2 SQIVND (reference sequence). CDR3 length equals 14 residues. Trimming took off 7 bases at V and 4 bases at J, with 15 bases between the two ends. The CDR3 DNA follows: TGTGCCAGTAAACAGGGTTCTTCCCCAGATACGCAGTATTTT. It translates to CASKQGSSPDTQYF. The variable domain in full, with the rest retrieved from reference TRBV19 and TRBJ2-3, is DGGITQSPKYLFRKEGQNVTLSCEQNLNHDAMYWYRQDPGQGLRLIYYSQIVNDFQKGDIAEGYSVSREKKESFPLTVTSAQKNPTAFYLCASKQGSSPDTQYFGPGTRLTVL.

A few counts support this clone. This chain joins TRBV7-6 and TRBJ2-7; D is perhaps TRBD2 (5 bases). Germline V lookup: CDR1 SGHVS, CDR2 FNYEAQ. V was trimmed by 8 bases and J by 0 bases, leaving 14 bases between them. The CDR3 extends over 14 amino acids. The CDR3 DNA reads TGTGCCAGCGGTCCGTTCCGGGGCTCCTACGAGCAGTACTTC. It encodes CASGPFRGSYEQYF.

The rearrangement uses TRBV7-9 and TRBJ2-7, with D tentatively TRBD1 (6 bases). The CDR3 sequence is 15 residues long. In germline, CDR1 is SEHNR, CDR2 FQNEAQ (reference sequence). Trimming cost V 5 bases and J 1 base, with 15 bases left between them. In DNA form, the CDR3 reads TGTGCCAGCAGCCGAGGGGCAGGGGTATCCTACGAGCAGTACTTC. Amino acid sequence: CASSRGAGVSYEQYF.

This clone was observed once. V and J are TRBV25-1 and TRBJ2-1; TRBD2 agrees at 12 bases. From germline, CDR1 is MGHDK and CDR2 SYGVNS. V lost 1 base and J lost 7; bases outside the gene matches: 11. The CDR3 is 18 residues long. CDR3 sequence (DNA): TGTGCCAGCAGTGAATGGGGCCCCGAAGGGACTAGCGGGAATGAGCAGTTCTTC. It specifies CASSEWGPEGTSGNEQFF.

This chain uses TRBV7-4 with TRBJ2-3; D is undetermined. Germline V gives CDR1 SGHVT, CDR2 SQSDAQ. The CDR3 is 13 amino acids. Trimming stripped 4 bases from V and 0 bases from J, with 5 bases between. CDR3 sequence reads: CASSSPSTDTQYF. CDR3 DNA sequence: TGTGCCAGCAGCTCGCCTAGCACAGATACGCAGTATTTT.

The chain links TRBV27 to TRBJ1-5; weak D call: TRBD1 (5 bases). The V and J ends lost 2 bases and 7 bases respectively, with 9 bases between them. This CDR3 has 13 residues. CDR1 and CDR2 from the germline V gene are MNHEY and SMNVEV (reference sequence). CDR3 DNA sequence: TGTGCCAGCAGTTTAGGGGGGGGGCAGCCCCAGCATTTT. Encoded protein: CASSLGGGQPQHF.

This clone was counted at least ten times. At the DNA level, this CDR3 is encoded by other sequences in the same sample as well. The J gene is TRBJ1-4, the V gene TRBV9, with D unresolved. Germline V gene lookup returns CDR1 SGDLS and CDR2 YYNGEE. The CDR3 extends over 14 amino acids. Trimming cost V 5 bases and J 2 bases, with 10 bases left between them. The CDR3 sequence: CASSLGGTNEKLFF. Here the CDR3 DNA reads TGTGCCAGCAGTCTAGGAGGGACTAATGAAAAACTGTTTTTT.

V is TRBV10-2 and J is TRBJ1-1; unclear D gene. The CDR3 totals 12 residues. Trimming took 7 bases from V and 8 from J, leaving 14 bases between them. CDR1 is WSHSY and CDR2 is SAAADI in the germline V gene. CDR3 sequence: CASNGPRSEAFF. For the CDR3, the DNA is TGCGCCAGCAATGGCCCCCGGTCCGAAGCTTTCTTT.

This clone has only one observation. The chain employs TRBV2 and TRBJ2-3; 8 bases agree with TRBD1. CDR1 and CDR2 from the germline V gene are SNHLY and FYNNEI. The CDR3 is 14 residues long. After removal of 11 bases from V and 5 bases from J, the junction contained 12 bases not matched to a gene. The CDR3 sequence is CASGQGGTLDTQYF. In DNA, the CDR3 is TGTGCCTCTGGACAGGGAGGAACCCTAGATACGCAGTATTTT.

Worth noting for this clone: One end of the junction fails to match germline, which may point to a read error. The V gene is TRBV7-8, the J gene TRBJ2-7; TRBD1 matches 7 bases. The CDR3 length is 14 residues. Germline V CDR1 and CDR2: SGHVS, FQNEAQ. The CDR3 region has the DNA TGTGCCAGCAGCCTGGGACAGATCTCCAACGAGCAGTACTTC. Protein sequence: CASSLGQISNEQYF.

This clone was recorded a few times. The CDR3 coding sequence is TGTGCCTGGAGTTCCAACAGGATTCCTACCTTTGGCTACGAGCAGTACTTC. Residues: CAWSSNRIPTFGYEQYF. The chain is built from TRBV30 and TRBJ2-7, with D perhaps TRBD1 (5 bases). The V gene's germline CDR1 is GTSNPN and CDR2 SVGIG (reference sequence). Trimming took 2 bases from V and 3 from J, leaving 23 bases between them. This CDR3 has 17 amino acids.

This CDR3 is CASSAGGPAYGYTF. The CDR3 coding sequence is TGTGCCAGCAGCGCGGGAGGTCCGGCCTATGGCTACACCTTC. The chain links TRBV7-8 to TRBJ1-2, with D unclear. Germline CDR1 SGHVS, CDR2 FQNEAQ. With 5 bases removed from V and 4 bases from J, the gap between germline ends came to 14 bases. This CDR3 region has 14 residues.

The chain joins TRBV7-9 to TRBJ2-1; 13 positions match TRBD2. V lost 1 base, J lost 8 bases, and 5 bases stayed unmatched. The CDR3 is 16 amino acids. Germline CDR1 reads SEHNR; CDR2 reads FQNEAQ (reference sequence). The CDR3 protein is CASSLEGLAGDHEQFF. DNA of the CDR3: TGTGCCAGCAGCTTAGAAGGACTAGCGGGAGACCATGAGCAGTTCTTC.

This chain joins TRBV25-1 and TRBJ1-5; TRBD1 matches at 7 bases. CDR1 is MGHDK, CDR2 SYGVNS, per germline. The trim removed 3 bases at V and 2 bases at J, leaving 1 base unmatched. The CDR3 runs 14 residues. Here the CDR3 DNA reads TGTGCCAGCAGTGACGGACAGGGCAATCAGCCCCAGCATTTT. This sequence encodes CASSDGQGNQPQHF.

This chain uses TRBV6-5 with TRBJ2-7; D is unresolved. The germline CDR1 and CDR2 sequences are MNHEY and SVGAGI. V was trimmed by 2 bases and J by 4 bases, leaving 12 bases between them. This CDR3 has 14 residues. The CDR3 loop reads CASSYGLVLYEQYF. For the CDR3, the DNA is TGTGCCAGCAGTTACGGCTTGGTTTTGTACGAGCAGTACTTC.

The rearrangement links TRBV6-1 to TRBJ2-5, with D tentatively TRBD1 (6 bases). This CDR3 comprises 15 residues. Trimming left V 2 bases short and J 5 bases short, with 15 bases between. Looked up from germline, CDR1 is MNHNS and CDR2 is SASEGT. CDR3: CASSELRQGYETQYF. In nucleotides, the CDR3 is TGTGCCAGCAGTGAACTCAGGCAGGGGTACGAGACCCAGTACTTC.

This clone appeared many times. This sequence joins TRBV25-1 and TRBJ2-7, with D unclear. This CDR3 contains 11 residues. Germline values: CDR1 MGHDK, CDR2 SYGVNS. Deletions cut 3 bases from V and 3 bases from J, with 3 bases between. The CDR3 spells CASSDRYEQYF. CDR3 in DNA: TGTGCCAGCAGTGATCGCTACGAGCAGTACTTC.

The V call is TRBV25-1, the J call TRBJ1-1; D possibly corresponds to TRBD1 (5 bases). Germline V gene data show CDR1 as MGHDK and CDR2 as SYGVNS. The V gene lost 8 bases and the J gene lost 1 base, with 11 bases spanning the gap. There are 13 residues in the CDR3. DNA of the CDR3: TGTGCCAGCGAGGGGCGGCCGAACACTGAAGCTTTCTTT. It translates to CASEGRPNTEAFF. The complete variable domain, with remaining parts taken from reference TRBV25-1 and TRBJ1-1, reads EADIYQTPRYLVIGTGKKITLECSQTMGHDKMYWYQQDPGMELHLIHYSYGVNSTEKGDLSSESTVSRIRTEHFPLTLESARPSHTSQYLCASEGRPNTEAFFGQGTRLTVV.